Below, 14 T cell receptor beta chains from the same sample are listed, as sequenced in a study of blood T cell repertoires in COVID-19 (TCRdb year 2020). Library preparation was by the immunoSEQ multiplex PCR assay. TCRdb retrieved this table from immuneACCESS and kept in-frame rearrangements only. Not all clones are present; in checked studies, unresolved V genes account for under half, and no reason is known for the remainder. The sample records 30,000 to 45,000 clones, roughly 90% of which are singletons. Over 10% of the sample lies in the top ten. What was sequenced was peripheral blood. These receptors all come from a man in his 70s with acute or convalescent COVID-19.

This chain uses TRBV7-9 with TRBJ1-2; TRBD1 matches at 10 bases. J was trimmed by 1 base and V by 4 bases; bases with no gene match: 3. Germline CDR1 reads SEHNR; CDR2 reads FQNEAQ (reference sequence). The CDR3 has 15 amino acids. Here the CDR3 reads CASSSGTGDNYGYTF. DNA of the CDR3: TGTGCCAGCAGCTCTGGGACAGGGGATAACTATGGCTACACCTTC.

The chain is built from TRBV7-2 and TRBJ1-2; no definite D call. Germline CDR1 and CDR2: SGHTA and FQGNSA. V was trimmed by 1 base and J by 0 bases, leaving 12 bases between them. The CDR3 spans 16 residues. For the CDR3, the DNA is TGTGCCAGCAGCTTAGTGGGCAGTCAAGCTAACTATGGCTACACCTTC. This gives the protein CASSLVGSQANYGYTF.

This chain joins TRBV21-1 and TRBJ2-2; the table's D call, TRBD2, was not checked against the DNA. TRBV21-1 is termed a pseudogene. The CDR3 contains 19 residues. The DNA of the CDR3 is TGTGCCAGCAGCAAAGGGCTAGCGGGAGGGGGATGGAACACCGGGGAGCTGTTTTTT. Translating gives CASSKGLAGGGWNTGELFF.

The chain couples TRBV9 to TRBJ2-1; 7 bases are shared with TRBD2. The CDR3 covers 16 residues. Per the germline V gene, CDR1 is SGDLS and CDR2 is YYNGEE. Losses at the gene ends were 1 base for V and 4 bases for J; bases not matched to a gene: 8. CDR3 nucleotide sequence: TGTGCCAGCAGCGTAACTCTAGCGGACCAATACAATGAGCAGTTCTTC. Encoded protein: CASSVTLADQYNEQFF. Full variable domain (remainder filled in from reference TRBV9 and TRBJ2-1): DSGVTQTPKHLITATGQRVTLRCSPRSGDLSVYWYQQSLDQGLQFLIQYYNGEERAKGNILERFSAQQFPDLHSELNLSSLELGDSALYFCASSVTLADQYNEQFFGPGTRLTVL.

The gene calls are TRBV29-1 and TRBJ2-7, with a tentative D call TRBD2 (5 bases). CDR1 SQVTM and CDR2 ANQGSEA come from the germline V gene. Between the trimmed V and J ends, which lost 7 bases and 8 bases, there was a span of 21 bases. The CDR3 covers 13 residues. The CDR3 sequence: CSAHGSEGYQQYF. The CDR3 DNA is TGCAGCGCCCACGGCAGCGAGGGATACCAGCAGTACTTC.

This rearrangement joins TRBV5-5 to TRBJ1-2, with no clear D. Germline V gene data show CDR1 as SGHKS and CDR2 as YYEKEE (reference sequence). The CDR3 sequence is 11 residues long. The ends were cut back, 4 bases at V and 4 bases at J, with 5 bases in the middle. The CDR3 reads CASSPSYGYTF. CDR3 nucleotides: TGTGCCAGCAGCCCGTCCTATGGCTACACCTTC.

This sequence joins TRBV6-2 or TRBV6-3 and TRBJ1-1; D unresolved. The CDR3 is 15 amino acids. The germline gives CDR1 MNHEY, CDR2 SVGEGT. V lost 7 bases, J lost 1 base, and 16 bases lay in between. DNA for the CDR3: TGTGCCAGCATCCCCGGGTGGGGAGGGAACACTGAAGCTTTCTTT. Encoded protein: CASIPGWGGNTEAFF.

The chain combines TRBV27 with TRBJ1-2, with a weak D call TRBD1 (6 bases). Germline V CDR1 and CDR2: MNHEY, SMNVEV (reference sequence). The CDR3 contains 13 residues. Trimming stripped 7 bases from V and 8 bases from J, with 17 bases between. CDR3 protein: CASTEAGASGYTF. CDR3 bases: TGTGCCAGCACCGAAGCGGGGGCCTCCGGCTACACCTTC.

This clone was seen once. The chain employs TRBV7-2 and TRBJ2-7; TRBD2 aligns across 8 bases. The CDR3 is made up of 14 amino acids. Per the germline V gene, CDR1 is SGHTA and CDR2 is FQGNSA. V gave up 1 base and J gave up 5 bases; unmatched junction bases: 4. The chain's CDR3 is CASSLVLTSDEQYF. DNA of the CDR3: TGTGCCAGCAGCTTAGTGTTGACTAGCGACGAGCAGTACTTC.

This chain joins TRBV18 and TRBJ2-7; the D is unclear. In germline, CDR1 is KGHSH, CDR2 LQKENI. The CDR3 consists of 15 residues. Trimming pared 5 bases from V and 5 bases from J, leaving 19 bases between. CDR3 amino acids: CASSLLVGDWNEQYF. DNA of the CDR3: TGTGCCAGCTCATTGCTAGTAGGCGACTGGAACGAGCAGTACTTC.

This chain uses TRBV28 with TRBJ2-1; D is ambiguous. CDR1 and CDR2 (germline): MDHEN, SYDVKM. This CDR3 spans 12 amino acids. V was cut by 2 bases and J by 8 bases, with 7 bases left in between. CDR3 DNA: TGTGCCAGCAGTTTACGGTTTGATGAGCAGTTCTTC. It specifies CASSLRFDEQFF.

This rearrangement joins TRBV5-1 to TRBJ1-1, with TRBD1 matching 9 bases. The CDR3 has 15 amino acids. The V and J ends lost 0 bases and 7 bases, in that order; junction bases with no gene match: 7. CDR1 and CDR2 (germline): SGHRS, YFSETQ. The DNA for the CDR3 is TGCGCCAGCAGCTTGGGAGAGACAGGGGGTAATGAAGCTTTCTTT. This codes for CASSLGETGGNEAFF.

In this sample, this clone turned up a few times. The chain employs TRBV6-5 and TRBJ2-7, with 9 positions matching TRBD2. Germline assignment: CDR1 MNHEY and CDR2 SVGAGI. The CDR3 extends over 15 amino acids. Trimming removed 3 bases from V and 4 bases from J; junction bases left unmatched: 7. CDR3 bases: TGTGCCAGCAGTTATGACGTTAGCGGGAGTTACGAGCAGTACTTC. The encoded protein is CASSYDVSGSYEQYF.

This clone is a singleton in its sample. This sequence joins TRBV6-6 and TRBJ1-1; no reliable D call. V lost 0 bases, J lost 1 base, and 6 bases lay in between. CDR3 length: 14 amino acids. Germline lookup yields CDR1 MNHNY and CDR2 SVGAGI (reference sequence). CDR3 coding DNA: TGTGCCAGCAGTTACTCGGCGGAGAACACTGAAGCTTTCTTT. As protein: CASSYSAENTEAFF.